This TCR beta chain was captured in a study of low-dose radiotherapy and immunotherapy resistance in tumors (dated 2022 in TCRdb). Regarding the study in general: Patients in Cohort 1 were given 0.5 Gy per fraction every 2 weeks, and the prescribed total PTV dose was 6.5 Gy. Starting on cycle 1 day 1, patients took 300 mg of aspirin by mouth once a day for four cycles. Every two weeks, patients got intravenous cyclophosphamide at 200 mg/m2, given one day ahead of each radiation and immunotherapy administration. In Cohort 2, 1 Gy per fraction was delivered every two weeks, for a total of 13 Gy over 26 weeks. No randomization into treatment groups was done for the people taking part in the trial. Eight patients were included in the translational analysis: three from the first dose cohort and the first five from the second dose cohort. Nivolumab was administered intravenously as a 240 mg flat dose every two weeks, and ipilimumab was administered intravenously at 1 mg/kg every six weeks.

CDR1 and CDR2 (SGDLS, YYNGEE) derive from the germline V gene. At the junction V is shortened by 6 bases and J by 0 bases, with 9 bases in between. Counted from cysteine to phenylalanine, this CDR3 has 14 amino acids. Of all the DNA, just the CDR3 is kept, 42 bases in frame from base 1. The listed sequencing device is Illumina HiSeq 2500. Superscript III and a set of TRAV- and TRBV-specific primers were used to synthesize first-strand cDNA, so that both TCRalpha and TCRbeta chains were covered. An approximately 20-cycle PCR with Phusion amplified the TCRs, pairing a constant-region primer with the adapter that was attached to the V primers. The isolated mRNA was amplified using the MessageAmp II aRNA Amplification Kit, with in vitro transcription performed for about 15 hours at 37 degrees C. The Dynabeads mRNA DIRECT Purification Kit was used to isolate the mRNA for TCR sequencing. Indexed Illumina adapters were added in a second Phusion PCR of 25 cycles, after which AMPure XP beads were used to purify the products. Per the original workflow: Custom Perl scripts were used to pool TCR sequences that encoded the same protein, to remove out-of-frame sequences, and to calculate the abundance of each clonotype. Any TCR sequence supported by only a single read was excluded from analysis. Shannon entropy, Gini index, clonality, richness, and the frequency of TCRs shared between repertoires were included as repertoire metrics. TCRdb took the public reads, trimmed them with fastp at Q25, ran MiXCR for clone calling and kept in-frame beta chains. Here each entry gathers all rows of one CDR3 protein and keeps the most common genes and DNA. Here the V and J calls rest on TCRdb's processing, not on the authors' analysis. Present in this sample are tens of thousands of distinct CDR3 sequences, 20% to 25% of which were seen just once. The top ten clonotypes cover around 13% of the sample.

This clonotype has at least ten counts. There is no known antigen for this receptor. No much larger clone exists at a distance of one base, and base qualities are not known. According to the study, the label for this sample's time point signals: after trial treatment. Reading the label with the study, this specimen's treatment or condition is: LDRT plus nivolumab, ipilimumab, low-dose cyclophosphamide and aspirin (RACIN trial). Donors were enrolled in RACIN, a single-arm phase I dose-escalation trial in which nivolumab, ipilimumab, aspirin, low-dose cyclophosphamide and low-dose radiotherapy were combined. Eligible patients had advanced, TIL-negative solid tumors.

This TCR was recovered from a female donor with ovarian cancer. This sample comprised PBMCs, obtained after low-dose radiotherapy plus immunotherapy. The sequence is built from TRBV9 and TRBJ2-2; the D gene cannot be resolved reliably. CDR3 loop: CASTLLANTGELFF. The DNA sequence is as follows: TGTGCCAGCACCCTCTTAGCGAACACCGGGGAGCTGTTTTTT.